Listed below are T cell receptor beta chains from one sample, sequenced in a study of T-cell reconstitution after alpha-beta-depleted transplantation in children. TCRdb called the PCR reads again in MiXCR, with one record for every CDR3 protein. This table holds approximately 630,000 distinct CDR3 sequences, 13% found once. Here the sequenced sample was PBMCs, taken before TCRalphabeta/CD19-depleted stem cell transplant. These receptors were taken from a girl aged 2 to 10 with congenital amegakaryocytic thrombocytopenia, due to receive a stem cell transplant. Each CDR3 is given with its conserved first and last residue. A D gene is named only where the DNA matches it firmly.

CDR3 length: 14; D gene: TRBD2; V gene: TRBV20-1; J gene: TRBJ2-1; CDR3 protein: CSASTGGSYNEQFF
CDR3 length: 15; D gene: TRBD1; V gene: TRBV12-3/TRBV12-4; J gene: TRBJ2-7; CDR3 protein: CASSPSRQGWDEQYF
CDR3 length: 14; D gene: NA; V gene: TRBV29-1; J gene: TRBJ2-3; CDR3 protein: CSVGLGSVTDTQYF
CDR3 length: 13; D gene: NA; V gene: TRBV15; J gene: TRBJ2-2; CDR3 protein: CATTATGAGELFF
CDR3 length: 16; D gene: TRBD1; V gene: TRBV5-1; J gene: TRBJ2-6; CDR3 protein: CASSERTGIEANVLTF
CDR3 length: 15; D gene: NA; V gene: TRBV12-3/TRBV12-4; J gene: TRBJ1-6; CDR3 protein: CASRLAQVDNSPLHF
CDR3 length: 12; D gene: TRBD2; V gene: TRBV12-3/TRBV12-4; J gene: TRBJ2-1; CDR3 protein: CASSTSGWEQFF
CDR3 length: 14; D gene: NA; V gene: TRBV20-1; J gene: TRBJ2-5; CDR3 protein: CSARGTGWRETQYF
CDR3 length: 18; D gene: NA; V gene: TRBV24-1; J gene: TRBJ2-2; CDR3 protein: CATGGRITGRPYTGELFF
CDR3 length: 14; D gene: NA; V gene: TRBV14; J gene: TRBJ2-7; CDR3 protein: CASSQVQPYYEQYF
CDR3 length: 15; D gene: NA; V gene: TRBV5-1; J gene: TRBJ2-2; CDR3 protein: CASSQTELNTGELFF
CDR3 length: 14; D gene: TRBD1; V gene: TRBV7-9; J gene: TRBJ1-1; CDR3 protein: CASSSGTGFTEAFF
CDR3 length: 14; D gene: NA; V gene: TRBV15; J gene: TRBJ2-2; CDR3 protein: CATSRERGAGELFF
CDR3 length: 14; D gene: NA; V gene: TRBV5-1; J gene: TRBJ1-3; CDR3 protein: CASSVDMVSDSIYF
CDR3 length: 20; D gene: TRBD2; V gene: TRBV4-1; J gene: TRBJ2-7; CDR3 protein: CASSRQGTSGNYEAKYEQYF
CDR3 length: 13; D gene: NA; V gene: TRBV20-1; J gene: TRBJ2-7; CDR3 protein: CSARYEGPHEQYF
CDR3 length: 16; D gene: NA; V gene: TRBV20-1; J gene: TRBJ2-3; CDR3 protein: CSNERASLRSTDTQYF
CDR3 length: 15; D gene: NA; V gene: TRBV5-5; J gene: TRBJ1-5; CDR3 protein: CASSRQPEVNQPQHF
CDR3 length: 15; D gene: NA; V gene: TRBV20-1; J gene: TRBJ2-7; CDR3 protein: CSARVIEEGSSEQYF
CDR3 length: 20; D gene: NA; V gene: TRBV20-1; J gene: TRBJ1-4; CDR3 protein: CSANDPLGERELPTNEKLFF
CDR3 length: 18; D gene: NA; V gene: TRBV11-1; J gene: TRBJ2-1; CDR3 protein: CASSFRDLTGSSYNEQFF
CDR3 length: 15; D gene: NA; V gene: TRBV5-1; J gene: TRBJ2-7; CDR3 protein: CASSLSVDPEREQYF
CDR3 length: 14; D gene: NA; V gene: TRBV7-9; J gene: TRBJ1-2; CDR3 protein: CASRPVLANYGYTF
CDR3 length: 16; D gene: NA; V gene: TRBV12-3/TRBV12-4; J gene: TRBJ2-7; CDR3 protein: CASTLVSWGPAYEQYF
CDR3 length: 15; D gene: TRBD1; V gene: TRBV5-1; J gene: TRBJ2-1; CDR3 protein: CASSPDRTGWNEQFF
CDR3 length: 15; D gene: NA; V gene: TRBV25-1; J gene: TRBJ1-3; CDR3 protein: CASSEIGSSGNTIYF
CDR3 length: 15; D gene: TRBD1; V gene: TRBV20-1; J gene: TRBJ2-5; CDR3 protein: CSAAQDDRAQETQYF
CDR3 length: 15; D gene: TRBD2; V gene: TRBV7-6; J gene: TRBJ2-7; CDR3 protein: CASSLATSGLYEQYF
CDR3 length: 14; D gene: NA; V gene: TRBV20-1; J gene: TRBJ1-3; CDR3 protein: CSARAGGDGNTIYF